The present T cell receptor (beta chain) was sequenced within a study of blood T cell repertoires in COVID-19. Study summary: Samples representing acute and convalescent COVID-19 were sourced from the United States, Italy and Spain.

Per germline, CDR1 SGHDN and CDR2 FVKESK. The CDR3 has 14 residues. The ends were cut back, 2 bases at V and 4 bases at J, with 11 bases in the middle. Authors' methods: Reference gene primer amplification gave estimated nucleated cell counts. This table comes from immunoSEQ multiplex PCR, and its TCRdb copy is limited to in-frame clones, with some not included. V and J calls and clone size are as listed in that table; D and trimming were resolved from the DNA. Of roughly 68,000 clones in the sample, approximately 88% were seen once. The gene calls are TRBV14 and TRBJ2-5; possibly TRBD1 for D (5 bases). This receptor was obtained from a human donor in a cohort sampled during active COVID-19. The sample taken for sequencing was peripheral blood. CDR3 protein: CASSQTGPLETQYF. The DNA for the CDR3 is TGTGCCAGCAGCCAAACAGGCCCCCTAGAGACCCAGTACTTC.